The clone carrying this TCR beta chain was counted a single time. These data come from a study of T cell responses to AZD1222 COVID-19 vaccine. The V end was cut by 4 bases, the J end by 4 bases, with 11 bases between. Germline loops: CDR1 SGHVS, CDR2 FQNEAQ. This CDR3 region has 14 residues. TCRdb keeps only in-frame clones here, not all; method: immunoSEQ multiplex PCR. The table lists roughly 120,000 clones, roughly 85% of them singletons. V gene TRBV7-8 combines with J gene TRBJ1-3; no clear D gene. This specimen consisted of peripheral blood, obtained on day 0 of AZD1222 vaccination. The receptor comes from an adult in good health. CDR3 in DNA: TGTGCCAGCAGCTCGGACTTGAGGGGAAACACCATATATTTT. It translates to CASSSDLRGNTIYF.